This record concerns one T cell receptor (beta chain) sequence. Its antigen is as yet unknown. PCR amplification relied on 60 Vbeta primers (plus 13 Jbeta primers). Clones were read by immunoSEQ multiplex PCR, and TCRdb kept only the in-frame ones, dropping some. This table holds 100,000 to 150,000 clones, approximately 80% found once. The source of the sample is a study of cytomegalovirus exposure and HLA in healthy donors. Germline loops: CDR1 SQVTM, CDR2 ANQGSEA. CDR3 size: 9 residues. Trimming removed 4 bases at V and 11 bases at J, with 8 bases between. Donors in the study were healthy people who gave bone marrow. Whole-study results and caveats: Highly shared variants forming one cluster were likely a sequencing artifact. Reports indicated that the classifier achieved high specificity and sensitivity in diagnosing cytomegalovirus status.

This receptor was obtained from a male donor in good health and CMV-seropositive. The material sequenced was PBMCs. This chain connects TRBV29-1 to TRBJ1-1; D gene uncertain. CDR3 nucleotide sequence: TGCAGCGTTGGGCCGGGGGCTTTCTTT. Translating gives CSVGPGAFF.